These T cell receptor beta chains were read from a single sample in a study of regulatory T cells in long-lasting Graves disease. TCRdb fed the multiplex PCR reads into MiXCR, producing one record per CDR3 protein. The top ten hold 6.5% to 8% of the sample, which has about 470,000 distinct CDR3 sequences, less than 25% seen once. This specimen was peripheral blood mononuclear cells (PBMCs), taken when the disease was refractory, from a patient treated with antithyroid drugs. The source is a female donor with Graves disease. Both conserved end residues are part of each CDR3. Each record gives: V gene, D gene, clone size, CDR3 length, J gene, CDR3 protein, CDR3 DNA. D genes are given only for firm matches. A row's size may be missing; if present it is once, few, many or a size class.

V: TRBV29-1; D: -; size: many; length: 12; J: TRBJ1-1; CDR3: CSVPTGGTEAFF; DNA: TGCAGCGTTCCAACGGGCGGAACTGAAGCTTTCTTT
V: TRBV5-8; D: -; size: -; length: 16; J: TRBJ2-6; CDR3: CASSLVPGTGANVLTF; DNA: TGCGCCAGCAGCTTGGTCCCAGGGACCGGGGCCAACGTCCTGACTTTC
V: TRBV5-4; D: -; size: -; length: 13; J: TRBJ1-1; CDR3: CASSYPGGSEAFF; DNA: TGTGCCAGCAGCTACCCTGGGGGATCTGAAGCTTTCTTT
V: TRBV7-9; D: -; size: -; length: 16; J: TRBJ2-7; CDR3: CASSLLGSSSGYEQYF; DNA: TGTGCCAGCAGCTTACTCGGGAGTAGTAGCGGATACGAGCAGTACTTC
V: TRBV4-1; D: TRBD2; size: -; length: 17; J: TRBJ2-7; CDR3: CASSPKAGTSGRYEQYF; DNA: TGCGCCAGCAGCCCTAAAGCCGGGACTAGCGGGAGATACGAGCAGTACTTC
V: TRBV6-4; D: -; size: -; length: 17; J: TRBJ2-5; CDR3: CASSPLRGGLVGETQYF; DNA: TGTGCCAGCAGTCCTCTCAGGGGCGGGTTAGTTGGAGAGACCCAGTACTTC
V: TRBV7-2; D: -; size: many; length: 17; J: TRBJ2-7; CDR3: CASSFQRSTATYYEQYF; DNA: TGTGCCAGCAGCTTCCAACGGTCTACCGCGACCTACTACGAGCAGTACTTC
V: TRBV27; D: -; size: many; length: 13; J: TRBJ1-2; CDR3: CASSLKGMDGYTF; DNA: TGTGCCAGCAGTTTGAAAGGGATGGATGGCTACACCTTC
V: TRBV9; D: -; size: few; length: 14; J: TRBJ1-3; CDR3: CASSPGYSGNTIYF; DNA: TGTGCCAGCAGCCCAGGATACTCTGGAAACACCATATATTTT
V: TRBV10-1; D: -; size: few; length: 13; J: TRBJ2-7; CDR3: CAKKPGQLYEQYF; DNA: TGCGCCAAAAAACCCGGACAGCTCTACGAGCAGTACTTC
V: TRBV12-5; D: TRBD1; size: few; length: 12; J: TRBJ2-3; CDR3: CASGSRTGAQYF; DNA: TGTGCTAGTGGTTCCCGGACAGGGGCGCAGTATTTT
V: TRBV6-1; D: -; size: many; length: 12; J: TRBJ2-5; CDR3: CASRGLLETQYF; DNA: TGTGCCAGCAGGGGACTTTTAGAGACCCAGTACTTC
V: TRBV4-1; D: -; size: -; length: 15; J: TRBJ1-1; CDR3: CASSQRQRKNTEAFF; DNA: TGCGCCAGCAGCCAAAGACAGAGGAAGAACACTGAAGCTTTCTTT
V: TRBV4-2; D: -; size: -; length: 15; J: TRBJ2-7; CDR3: CASSQAWAEDYEQYF; DNA: TGTGCCAGCAGCCAAGCGTGGGCGGAAGACTACGAGCAGTACTTC
V: TRBV6-5; D: -; size: -; length: 18; J: TRBJ1-3; CDR3: CASSYQFDWGGSGNTIYF; DNA: TGTGCCAGCAGTTATCAATTCGACTGGGGCGGCTCTGGAAACACCATATATTTT
V: TRBV6-5; D: -; size: few; length: 14; J: TRBJ2-3; CDR3: CASSFGYSTDTQYF; DNA: TGTGCCAGCAGTTTCGGCTACTCCACGGATACGCAGTATTTT
V: TRBV7-2; D: TRBD1; size: many; length: 15; J: TRBJ2-2; CDR3: CASSPTTGFNGELFF; DNA: TGTGCCAGCAGCCCGACGACAGGGTTTAACGGGGAGCTGTTTTTT
V: TRBV7-9; D: -; size: many; length: 15; J: TRBJ1-2; CDR3: CASSLVPGPNYGYTF; DNA: TGTGCCAGCAGCTTAGTTCCGGGGCCTAACTATGGCTACACCTTC
V: TRBV28; D: -; size: -; length: 15; J: TRBJ2-5; CDR3: CASSENPGLKETQHF; DNA: TGTGCCAGCAGCGAAAATCCGGGCCTTAAAGAGACCCAGCACTTC
V: TRBV2; D: -; size: few; length: 12; J: TRBJ2-7; CDR3: CASRETPHEQYF; DNA: TGTGCCAGCAGAGAAACTCCCCACGAGCAGTACTTC
V: TRBV19; D: -; size: -; length: 15; J: TRBJ1-1; CDR3: CASTGGVPTNTEAFF; DNA: TGTGCCAGCACGGGGGGGGTACCTACGAACACTGAAGCTTTCTTT
V: TRBV6-1; D: -; size: -; length: 15; J: TRBJ2-7; CDR3: CASSDPSSAAYEQYF; DNA: TGTGCCAGCAGCGACCCCTCTTCGGCCGCCTACGAGCAGTACTTC
V: TRBV6-1; D: -; size: few; length: 15; J: TRBJ1-1; CDR3: CASYSYGGLNTEAFF; DNA: TGTGCCAGCTACAGTTACGGAGGGTTGAACACTGAAGCTTTCTTT
V: TRBV20-1; D: TRBD1; size: few; length: 13; J: TRBJ1-3; CDR3: CSVAGGTGNTIYF; DNA: TGCAGTGTAGCAGGGGGAACTGGAAACACCATATATTTT
V: TRBV27; D: -; size: few; length: 14; J: TRBJ1-3; CDR3: CASSLSNSGNTIYF; DNA: TGTGCCAGCAGTCTCAGTAACTCTGGAAACACCATATATTTT
V: TRBV3-1; D: TRBD2; size: many; length: 14; J: TRBJ2-7; CDR3: CASSRGRGSDEQYF; DNA: TGTGCCAGCAGCCGGGGCCGCGGGAGCGACGAGCAGTACTTC
V: TRBV12-3/TRBV12-4; D: TRBD2; size: -; length: 14; J: TRBJ2-7; CDR3: CASTLAGGAYEQYF; DNA: TGTGCCAGCACCTTAGCGGGAGGGGCCTACGAGCAGTACTTC
V: TRBV28; D: -; size: many; length: 16; J: TRBJ1-3; CDR3: CASSQGRRTPGNTIYF; DNA: TGTGCCAGCAGTCAGGGGAGGCGAACCCCTGGAAACACCATATATTTT
V: TRBV12-3/TRBV12-4; D: -; size: many; length: 16; J: TRBJ2-2; CDR3: CASTPSASPFTGELFF; DNA: TGTGCCAGCACCCCCTCAGCCAGCCCCTTTACCGGGGAGCTGTTTTTT
V: TRBV15; D: -; size: few; length: 12; J: TRBJ1-1; CDR3: CATSQQNTEAFF; DNA: TGTGCCACCAGCCAGCAGAACACTGAAGCTTTCTTT
V: TRBV7-9; D: -; size: few; length: 15; J: TRBJ2-5; CDR3: CASSLRPRTQETQYF; DNA: TGTGCCAGCAGCTTAAGACCGCGGACCCAAGAGACCCAGTACTTC
V: TRBV30; D: -; size: many; length: 13; J: TRBJ1-5; CDR3: CAWSSTGNQPQHF; DNA: TGTGCCTGGTCGTCCACGGGCAATCAGCCCCAGCATTTT
V: TRBV6-1; D: TRBD2; size: few; length: 15; J: TRBJ2-2; CDR3: CASRRSGINTGELFF; DNA: TGTGCCAGCAGGAGGAGCGGGATTAACACCGGGGAGCTGTTTTTT
V: TRBV28; D: -; size: many; length: 11; J: TRBJ2-7; CDR3: CASSPSLEQYF; DNA: TGTGCCAGCAGTCCCTCCCTCGAGCAGTACTTC
V: TRBV20-1; D: TRBD2; size: many; length: 16; J: TRBJ2-7; CDR3: CSARSGTSGRANEQYF; DNA: TGCAGTGCTAGGTCCGGGACTAGCGGGAGGGCGAACGAGCAGTACTTC
V: TRBV24-1; D: TRBD1; size: many; length: 14; J: TRBJ1-1; CDR3: CATSDQQGPTEAFF; DNA: TGTGCCACCAGTGACCAACAGGGGCCCACTGAAGCTTTCTTT
V: TRBV6-1; D: -; size: many; length: 11; J: TRBJ1-2; CDR3: CASSETVRYTF; DNA: TGTGCCAGCAGTGAAACGGTTCGCTACACCTTC
V: TRBV15; D: -; size: -; length: 14; J: TRBJ2-4; CDR3: CATSSDRLENIQYF; DNA: TGTGCCACCAGCAGTGACCGACTGGAAAACATTCAGTACTTC
V: TRBV15; D: -; size: -; length: 18; J: TRBJ2-2; CDR3: CATSRAPPGGSNTGELFF; DNA: TGTGCCACCAGCAGAGCCCCCCCTGGCGGATCTAACACCGGGGAGCTGTTTTTT
V: TRBV12-3/TRBV12-4; D: TRBD2; size: many; length: 15; J: TRBJ2-2; CDR3: CASRPAGGGTGELFF; DNA: TGTGCCAGCAGGCCAGCGGGAGGCGGAACCGGGGAGCTGTTTTTT
V: TRBV24-1; D: -; size: many; length: 15; J: TRBJ2-3; CDR3: CATSDPDTYTDTQYF; DNA: TGTGCCACCAGTGATCCTGATACCTACACAGATACGCAGTATTTT
V: TRBV7-6; D: -; size: few; length: 14; J: TRBJ2-5; CDR3: CASSSLGLQETQYF; DNA: TGTGCCAGCAGCTCACTGGGACTCCAAGAGACCCAGTACTTC